This T cell receptor beta chain came from a study of OX40 agonist ivuxolimab in advanced cancers. Germline assignment: CDR1 LGHNA and CDR2 YNFKEQ. This CDR3 comprises 16 residues. Losses at the gene ends were 4 bases for V and 4 bases for J; bases not matched to a gene: 8. Data came from immunoSEQ multiplex PCR; TCRdb stores just in-frame clones and leaves some out. This sample has some 53,000 clones, with 85% to 95% found just once. This clone was recorded only once. The TCR was taken from an adult with an advanced solid tumor such as melanoma, head and neck, liver or kidney cancer. Sequencing was performed on CD4+ or CD8+ T cells sorted from blood, taken in a trial of the OX40 agonist ivuxolimab. The chain links TRBV4-2 to TRBJ2-1, with 9 bases matching TRBD2. The DNA for the CDR3 is TGTGCCAGCAGCCTCACACCGACTAGCGGATACAATGAGCAGTTCTTC. This sequence encodes CASSLTPTSGYNEQFF.